This TCR beta chain was sequenced for a study of blood T cell repertoires in COVID-19. Study background: T cells, B-cell-depleted T cells, or PBMCs provided the cDNA or gDNA that served as material.

Libraries were prepared by immunoSEQ multiplex PCR; TCRdb keeps only in-frame clonotypes and omits some of them. The profile shows a few hundred thousand clones, roughly 87% of them singletons. CDR3 size: 14 residues. In germline, CDR1 is SGHDT, CDR2 YYEEEE. V dropped 0 bases and J dropped 4; count of bases not matched to a gene: 0. The chain employs TRBV5-6 and TRBJ1-2, with 10 bases that match TRBD1. The specimen sequenced was PBMCs or T cells enriched from blood (not recorded which). The source of this sequence is a woman aged 25 to 39 who had recovered from COVID-19. CDR3 loop: CASSLGQGAYGYTF. CDR3 nucleotides: TGTGCCAGCAGCTTGGGACAGGGGGCCTATGGCTACACCTTC.